This T cell receptor beta chain comes out of a study of CD8 T cells in Susac syndrome. Germline loops: CDR1 DFQATT, CDR2 SNEGSKA (reference sequence). Trimming removed 6 bases at V and 1 base at J, with 14 bases between. The CDR3 length is 14 residues. From blood CD8+ and CD4+ T cells, the TCR beta chain was sequenced. The patients serving as multiple sclerosis controls were treatment-naive. They had stable or active relapsing-remitting disease and fulfilled revised McDonald criteria. The CD8+ and CD4+ T cells were isolated magnetically using a negative isolation approach, whereas the TEMRA cells were enriched by FACS. It was with random hexamers that 0.5 to 1 ug RNA was reverse transcribed. An immunoSEQ multiplex PCR amplified TCR beta CDR3 over 54 Vbeta and 13 Jbeta. One entry per CDR3 protein results from TCRdb running MiXCR on the immunoSEQ multiplex PCR reads. The sample contains about 180,000 distinct CDR3 sequences, over 85% of which appear only once.

The chain recombines TRBV20-1 with TRBJ2-3; D gene ambiguous. The sequenced material came from CD4+ T cells from PBMCs. This sequence originates from a human donor with multiple sclerosis. For the CDR3, the DNA is TGCAGTGCCAGTGGGCAGGAACGCACAGATACGCAGTATTTT. Amino acid sequence: CSASGQERTDTQYF.